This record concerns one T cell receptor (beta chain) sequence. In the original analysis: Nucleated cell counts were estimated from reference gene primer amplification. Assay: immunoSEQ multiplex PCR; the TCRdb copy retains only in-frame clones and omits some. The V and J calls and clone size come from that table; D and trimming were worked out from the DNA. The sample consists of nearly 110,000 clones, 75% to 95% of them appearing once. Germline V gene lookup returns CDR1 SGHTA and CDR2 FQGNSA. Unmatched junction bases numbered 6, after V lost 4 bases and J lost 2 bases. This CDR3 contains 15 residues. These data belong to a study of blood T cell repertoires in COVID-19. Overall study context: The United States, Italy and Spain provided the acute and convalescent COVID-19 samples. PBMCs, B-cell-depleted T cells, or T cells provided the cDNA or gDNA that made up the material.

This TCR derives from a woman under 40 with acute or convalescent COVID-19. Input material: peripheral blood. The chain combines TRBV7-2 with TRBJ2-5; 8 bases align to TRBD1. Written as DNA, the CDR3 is TGTGCCAGCAGCTCTGGACAGGGAGTTCAAGAGACCCAGTACTTC. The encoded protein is CASSSGQGVQETQYF.